This entry is about one T cell receptor (beta chain). Its specificity is not known. These data come from a study of shared clonotypes between healthy human individuals. Overall study: Used for every donor were three CD4 naive, three CD4 memory, two CD8 naive and one CD8 memory plate. Overall study results and limits: The study found about 5% of naive CD4 clonotypes shared across a handful of donors.

CD45RO-negative CD8 cells positively selected for CCR7 made up the naive population, which excluded terminally differentiated effector memory CD45RA+ cells. Germline-derived CDR1 and CDR2 are MNHEY and SVGAGI. This CDR3 is 14 amino acids long. V was clipped by 6 bases and J by 2 bases, with 14 bases between them. Each replicate PCR on the sorted subsets used roughly 190 ng DNA (around 31,000 T cell genomes). The method was immunoSEQ multiplex PCR; TCRdb's version includes in-frame clones alone and lacks a portion of them. The profile shows over 2,000,000 clones, 80% to 95% of them singletons. The sequenced material came from naive CD8+ T cells from PBMCs. The V call is TRBV6-5, the J call TRBJ2-7, with a weak D call TRBD1 (5 bases). This receptor was obtained from a man aged 18-30 years in good health. Some clones in this sample may be carry-over from other donors' samples. CDR3 in DNA: TGTGCCAGCAGACTCAGGGTCCGTGCCTACGAGCAGTACTTC. The encoded protein is CASRLRVRAYEQYF.